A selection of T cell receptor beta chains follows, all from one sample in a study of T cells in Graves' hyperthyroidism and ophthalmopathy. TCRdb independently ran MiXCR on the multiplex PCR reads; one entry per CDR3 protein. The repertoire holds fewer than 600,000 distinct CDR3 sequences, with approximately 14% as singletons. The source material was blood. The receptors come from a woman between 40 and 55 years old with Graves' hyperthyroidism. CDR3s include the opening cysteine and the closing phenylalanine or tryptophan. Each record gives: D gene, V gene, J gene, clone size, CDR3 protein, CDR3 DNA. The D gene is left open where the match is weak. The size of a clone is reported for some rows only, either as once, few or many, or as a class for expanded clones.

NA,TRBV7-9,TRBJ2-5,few,CASSSPDHQETQYF,TGTGCCAGCAGCTCCCCGGACCACCAAGAGACCCAGTACTTC
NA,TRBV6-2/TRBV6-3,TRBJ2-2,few,CASSYVETGELFF,TGTGCCAGCAGTTACGTAGAGACCGGGGAGCTGTTTTTT
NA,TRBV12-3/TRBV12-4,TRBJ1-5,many,CASSPRTGLGQPQHF,TGTGCCAGCAGCCCTAGGACCGGATTGGGTCAGCCCCAGCATTTT
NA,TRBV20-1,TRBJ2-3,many,CSARSGGVTDTQYF,TGCAGTGCTAGATCGGGCGGGGTCACAGATACGCAGTATTTT
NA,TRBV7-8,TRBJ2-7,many,CASSLDQVYEQYF,TGTGCCAGCAGCTTAGACCAGGTCTACGAGCAGTACTTC
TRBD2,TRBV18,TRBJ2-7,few,CASSPARTSGTSGSVSYEQYF,TGTGCCAGCTCACCGGCTCGAACCTCCGGGACTAGCGGGAGTGTATCCTACGAGCAGTACTTC
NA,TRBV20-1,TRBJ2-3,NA,CSALRNGEATDTQYF,TGCAGTGCTTTACGAAATGGCGAGGCCACAGATACGCAGTATTTT
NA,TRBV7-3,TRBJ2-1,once,CASSFVSANEQFF,TGTGCCAGCAGCTTTGTATCCGCCAATGAGCAGTTCTTC
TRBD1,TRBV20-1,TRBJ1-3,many,CSARQPDRAGNTIYF,TGCAGTGCTAGACAACCGGACAGGGCTGGAAACACCATATATTTT
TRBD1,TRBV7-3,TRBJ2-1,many,CASSRSGTGVTNEQFF,TGTGCCAGCAGCAGATCCGGGACAGGGGTAACAAATGAGCAGTTCTTC
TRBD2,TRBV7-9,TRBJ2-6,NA,CASSPTGEGSGANVLTF,TGTGCCAGCAGCCCTACGGGGGAGGGCTCTGGGGCCAACGTCCTGACTTTC
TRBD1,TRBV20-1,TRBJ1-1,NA,CSARISGDRVLVTEAFF,TGCAGTGCTAGGATTTCTGGGGACAGGGTTTTGGTCACTGAAGCTTTCTTT
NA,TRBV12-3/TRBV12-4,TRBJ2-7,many,CASSLRGADEQYF,TGTGCCAGCAGTTTACGAGGGGCTGACGAGCAGTACTTC
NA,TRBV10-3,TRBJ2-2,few,CAVRVTGELFF,TGTGCCGTCAGGGTCACCGGGGAGCTGTTTTTT
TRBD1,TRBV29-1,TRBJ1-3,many,CSAGTGSGNTIYF,TGCAGCGCCGGGACAGGGTCTGGAAACACCATATATTTT
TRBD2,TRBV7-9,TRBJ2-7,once,CASSLPLAGGPNEQYF,TGTGCCAGCAGCTTACCCCTAGCGGGAGGGCCGAACGAGCAGTACTTC
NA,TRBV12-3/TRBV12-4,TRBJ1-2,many,CASSFGGGTNYGYTF,TGTGCCAGCAGTTTCGGGGGAGGCACTAACTATGGCTACACCTTC
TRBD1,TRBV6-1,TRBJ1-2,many,CASSEFYRDRAYGYTF,TGTGCCAGCAGTGAGTTTTACCGGGACAGAGCCTATGGCTACACCTTC
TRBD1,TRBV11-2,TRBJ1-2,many,CASSLVQGTNYGYTF,TGTGCCAGCAGCTTAGTACAGGGGACTAACTATGGCTACACCTTC
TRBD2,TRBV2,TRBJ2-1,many,CASSEPRGEAGVFHNEQFF,TGTGCCAGCAGTGAACCCCGAGGGGAGGCGGGAGTATTCCACAATGAGCAGTTCTTC
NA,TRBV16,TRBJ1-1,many,CASSQSGGKGTEAFF,TGTGCCAGCAGCCAATCGGGGGGAAAAGGCACTGAAGCTTTCTTT
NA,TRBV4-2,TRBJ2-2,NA,CASSQETRATNTGEPFF,TGTGCCAGCAGCCAGGAAACTAGGGCCACGAACACCGGGGAGCCGTTTTTT